This TCR beta chain emerged from a study of cytomegalovirus exposure and HLA in healthy donors (dated by TCRdb to the late 2010s). Some background on the complete study: A later analysis indicated that the 130 or so validation repertoires were generated on the platform also employed for the approximately 700 repertoires of the first cohort. The study aimed to test whether cataloging public T cell receptors could reveal signatures of past pathogen exposure. Along with the approximately 650-subject first cohort, a separate validation cohort of 120 different subjects was used. High-throughput TCR immunosequencing, statistical association of individual TCRs with disease status, and machine learning were combined to predict cytomegalovirus infection status.

What the research found in general, with its limitations: The study listed approximately 150 TCR beta chains as associated with cytomegalovirus. The authors suggested that the approach could potentially be generalized to other disease states and immunological phenotypes. The classifier was reported to diagnose cytomegalovirus status with high specificity and sensitivity in both the original and validation cohorts. In a later analysis, TCRs clustered in the first cohort were found to also tend to co-occur in the approximately 110 validation repertoires, with around 94% of cluster scores above 0. In vitro tests confirmed that a few of the cytomegalovirus-associated TCR beta chains recognize cytomegalovirus antigens. All 120 or so repertoires were used to score co-occurrence in the validation cohort in a later analysis, because that analysis had no HLA typing for the cohort. Most TCR sequences were observed very rarely across donors, whereas some public TCRs were present in many individuals.

The library was produced with the immunoSEQ multiplex PCR assay. Under the source paper's analysis protocol: A statistical classification framework was developed to diagnose cytomegalovirus status using the catalog of TCR beta chain sequences. TCRdb's version of the immuneACCESS table is confined to in-frame rearrangements and falls short of the full clone set. An unresolved V gene accounts for under half of the shortfall where checked; the remainder is of unknown origin. From that table come the V and J calls and clone size; the DNA was used to work out D and trimming. The sample records 150,000 to 250,000 clones, around 80% of which are singletons. The biggest ten clones account for 13% of the sample. Separate from the roughly 630-subject first cohort, the validation cohort of 90 to 150 subjects was the group to which the donors belonged. The CDR3 goes from the cysteine to the phenylalanine over 13 residues. Just CDR3 DNA is preserved here, 39 bases in frame from base 1. V gives up 5 bases and J gives up 3 bases, and the segment between their germline ends measures 10 bases. Based on the germline V gene, the CDR1 and CDR2 sequences are SGHVS and FNYEAQ.

In regard to this clone: No antigen is known for it. Base qualities are not recorded, but no much larger clone differs from it by a single base.

The rearranged segments are TRBV7-6 and TRBJ2-5; the D gene cannot be resolved reliably. This TCR was sampled from a woman between 25 and 40 years old in good health and CMV-seropositive. The sequencing input was PBMCs. The bases read TGTGCCAGCAGCCTCGACTTTAAAGAGACCCAGTACTTC. It translates to CASSLDFKETQYF. Where the CDR3 stops, the reference TRBV7-6 and TRBJ2-5 genes take over; the full variable domain is GAGVSQSPRYKVTKRGQDVALRCDPISGHVSLYWYRQALGQGPEFLTYFNYEAQQDKSGLPNDRFSAERPEGSISTLTIQRTEQRDSAMYRCASSLDFKETQYFGPGTRLLVL.